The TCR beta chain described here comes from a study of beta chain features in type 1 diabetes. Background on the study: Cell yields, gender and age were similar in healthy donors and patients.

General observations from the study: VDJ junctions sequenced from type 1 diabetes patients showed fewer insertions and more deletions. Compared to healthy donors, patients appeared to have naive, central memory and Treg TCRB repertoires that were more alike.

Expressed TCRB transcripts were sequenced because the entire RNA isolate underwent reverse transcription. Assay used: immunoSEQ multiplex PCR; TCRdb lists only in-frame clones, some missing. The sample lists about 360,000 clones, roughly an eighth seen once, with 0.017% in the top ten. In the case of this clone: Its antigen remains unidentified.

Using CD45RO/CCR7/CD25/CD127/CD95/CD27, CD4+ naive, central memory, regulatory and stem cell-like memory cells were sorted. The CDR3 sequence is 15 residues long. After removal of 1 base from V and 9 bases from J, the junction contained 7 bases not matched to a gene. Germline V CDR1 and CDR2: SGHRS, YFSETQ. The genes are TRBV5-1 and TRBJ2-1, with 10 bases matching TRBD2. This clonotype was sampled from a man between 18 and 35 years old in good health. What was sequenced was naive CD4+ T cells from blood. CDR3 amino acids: CASSLFLAGASEQFF. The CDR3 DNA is TGCGCCAGCAGCTTGTTCCTAGCGGGAGCTAGTGAGCAGTTCTTC.